This T cell receptor (beta chain) was captured by sequencing in a study of OX40 agonist ivuxolimab in advanced cancers. This clone was seen once. The CDR3 contains 14 residues. Germline V gene sequence: CDR1 LGHNA, CDR2 YNFKEQ. Trimming took 4 bases from V and 3 from J, leaving 12 bases between them. This table comes from immunoSEQ multiplex PCR, and its TCRdb copy is limited to in-frame clones, with some not included. The data contain 8,000 to 10,000 clones, about 90% of them singletons. The receptor comes from an adult with an advanced solid tumor such as melanoma, head and neck, liver or kidney cancer. The material was CD4+ or CD8+ T cells sorted from blood, obtained in a trial of the OX40 agonist ivuxolimab. V usage is TRBV4-2 and J usage is TRBJ2-5; D ambiguous. The CDR3 DNA reads TGTGCCAGCAGCCCCCGAACGGCCGAAGAGACCCAGTACTTC. As protein: CASSPRTAEETQYF.